This is a list of T cell receptor beta chains from one sample in a study of vaccination and CD4 T cells after COVID-19. The antigens of these receptors remain unknown. From the PCR reads, TCRdb called clonotypes with MiXCR, one entry per CDR3 protein. The sample carries 9,500 to 13,000 distinct CDR3 sequences, around 77% recorded once. The sequenced material came from CD4+ T cells from blood, cultured in vitro. These receptor sequences come from a human donor who had recovered from COVID-19. Both conserved end residues are part of each CDR3. A D gene is named only where the DNA matches it firmly. Clone size appears in some rows only: once, few, many, or a class for an expanded clone.

j_call | v_call | d_call | clone_size | cdr3_nt | cdr3_aa
TRBJ2-6 | TRBV6-2/TRBV6-3 | TRBD1 | few | TGTGCCAGCACCTCTCACGCGGGACAGGGAGCTCCCATAGGTGGTTCTGGGGCCAACGTCCTGACTTTC | CASTSHAGQGAPIGGSGANVLTF
TRBJ2-3 | TRBV7-6 | . | once | TGTGCCAGCAGCCCATTGGGCGTCTCCCAGGGCACAGATACGCAGTATTTT | CASSPLGVSQGTDTQYF
TRBJ2-5 | TRBV5-1 | . | . | TGCGCCAGCAGCTTACCATGGTCGGGCCCACAAGAGACCCAGTACTTC | CASSLPWSGPQETQYF
TRBJ1-6 | TRBV6-4 | . | few | TGTGCCAGCAGTTCGGGGACACCGAGGACTTCACCCCTCCACTTT | CASSSGTPRTSPLHF
TRBJ2-1 | TRBV15 | . | once | TGTGCCACCAGCAGGCCCCCGCTCTACAATGAGCAGTTCTTC | CATSRPPLYNEQFF
TRBJ2-5 | TRBV30 | TRBD2 | . | TGTGCCTGGGGACTAGCGGGAGGAGAGACCCAGTACTTC | CAWGLAGGETQYF
TRBJ2-5 | TRBV6-2/TRBV6-3 | . | . | TGTGCCAGCAGTTTACGGACGACCGGAGGAGAGACCCAGTACTTC | CASSLRTTGGETQYF
TRBJ2-7 | TRBV5-1 | . | . | TGCGCCAGCAGCTTTGGCAGGACGGGGACCTACGAGCAGTACTTC | CASSFGRTGTYEQYF
TRBJ2-1 | TRBV6-4 | . | . | TGTGCCAGCAGTGACTCGGGGGCAGCTTCTGTTGAGCAGTTCTTC | CASSDSGAASVEQFF
TRBJ1-2 | TRBV7-2 | . | large | TGTGCCAGCAGCTCCTATAGGGGGGACTACACCTTC | CASSSYRGDYTF
TRBJ2-1 | TRBV6-2/TRBV6-3 | . | . | TGTGCCAGCAGCGGGACCCGTTACAATGAGCAGTTCTTC | CASSGTRYNEQFF
TRBJ1-6 | TRBV28 | . | once | TGTGCCATCCGCCGGCCCTTAACCGGGGGGTCACCCCTCCACTTT | CAIRRPLTGGSPLHF
TRBJ1-1 | TRBV6-1 | . | . | TGTGCCAGCAGCGCATCACAGGGTAGGGCTGAAGCTTTCTTT | CASSASQGRAEAFF
TRBJ1-6 | TRBV27 | TRBD1 | . | TGTGCCAGCAGTTTGTATCCGACAGGGGCGAGTTCACCCCTCCACTTT | CASSLYPTGASSPLHF
TRBJ1-4 | TRBV29-1 | TRBD1 | few | TGCAGCGCCGGAGGGGGACAGGATAATGAAAAACTGTTTTTT | CSAGGGQDNEKLFF